The table lists the clone carrying this TCR beta chain with many counts. The antigen remains undetermined. This entry comes from a study of beta chain features in type 1 diabetes. As every portion of the isolated RNA was reverse transcribed, the sequencing read expressed TCRB transcripts. Repertoires were generated with immunoSEQ multiplex PCR, while TCRdb's copy carries only in-frame clones and drops some. The repertoire holds 200,000 to 250,000 clones, roughly 11% seen once, with over 1% in the top ten. The study, taken as a whole, reports: Patients showed naive, central memory and Treg TCRB repertoires that appeared more similar than those of healthy donors. Within each of all four CD4+ subsets, Type 1 diabetes patients had TCRB CDR3s that were moderately but significantly shorter.

CD4+ naive, central memory, regulatory and stem cell-like memory cells were sorted via CD45RO/CCR7/CD25/CD127/CD95/CD27. Sorted populations all exceeded 95% purity. The clonotype was recovered from a man younger than 35 in good health. Sequenced: central memory CD4+ T cells from blood.

CDR3 nucleotides: TGTGCCAGCAGCCAAGATCAAGATACGCAGTATTTT. It translates to CASSQDQDTQYF. The chain couples TRBV4-2 to TRBJ2-3, with unresolved D. Trimming took off 0 bases at V and 5 bases at J, with 3 bases between the two ends. The CDR3 consists of 12 residues. The V gene's germline CDR1 is LGHNA and CDR2 YNFKEQ.